This T cell receptor (beta chain) was recovered during a study of neurological immune-mediated disorders. This sample's time point: technical triplicate 1. One entry per CDR3 protein results from TCRdb running MiXCR on the 5' RACE reads. The sample includes fewer than 45,000 distinct CDR3 sequences, around 10% of them seen just once. The CDR3 has 15 amino acids. Trimming took off 0 bases at V and 7 bases at J, with 16 bases between the two ends. The germline V gene encodes CDR1 SGHRS and CDR2 YFSETQ. The table lists this clonotype with many counts. The TCR comes from a man aged 60 to 69 with HTLV-1-associated myelopathy (HAM/TSP). What was sequenced was PBMCs. The V and J genes are TRBV5-1 and TRBJ1-1, with TRBD1 as a possible D gene (5 bases). The CDR3: CASSLAGREESEAFF. CDR3 bases: TGCGCCAGCAGCTTGGCTGGCAGGGAGGAAAGTGAAGCTTTCTTT. The full variable domain, rest sourced from reference TRBV5-1 and TRBJ1-1, is KAGVTQTPRYLIKTRGQQVTLSCSPISGHRSVSWYQQTPGQGLQFLFEYFSETQRNKGNFPGRFSGRQFSNSRSEMNVSTLELGDSALYLCASSLAGREESEAFFGQGTRLTVV.